This entry lists 23 T cell receptor beta chains sequenced from one sample in a study of blood T cell repertoires in COVID-19. Clones were read by immunoSEQ multiplex PCR, and TCRdb kept only the in-frame ones, dropping some. The sample lists some 85,000 clones, roughly 80% seen once, with over 5.5% in the top ten. Sequencing was carried out using peripheral blood. Every receptor here comes from a man aged 70-80 years with COVID-19, enrolled during active disease.

This chain uses TRBV3-1 (or the pseudogene TRBV3-2) with TRBJ2-1; perhaps TRBD2 as D (6 bases). The CDR3 is made up of 12 amino acids. The germline gives CDR1 LGHDT, CDR2 YNNKEL (reference sequence). V was clipped by 8 bases and J by 9 bases, with 14 bases between them. The CDR3 region is CASERGGGEQFF. CDR3 in DNA: TGTGCCAGCGAGAGGGGAGGTGGTGAGCAGTTCTTC.

In this sample, this clone turned up once. This chain connects TRBV7-2 to TRBJ1-3; D is perhaps TRBD1 (6 bases). Germline V gives CDR1 SGHTA, CDR2 FQGNSA. V lost 4 bases to trimming and J lost 7 bases, with 14 bases between them. The CDR3 has 14 amino acids. The CDR3 DNA is TGTGCCAGCAGCTCTAAGGGGGGGTGGAACACCATATATTTT. This translates into CASSSKGGWNTIYF.

The chain combines TRBV2 with TRBJ2-5; D gene uncertain. V was pared by 3 bases and J by 4 bases, with 6 bases between. CDR3 size: 12 residues. CDR1 is SNHLY and CDR2 is FYNNEI in the germline V gene. This CDR3 reads CASSDSSETQYF. The CDR3 nucleotides read TGTGCCAGCAGTGACTCGTCAGAGACCCAGTACTTC.

The gene calls are TRBV14 and TRBJ2-7; 8 bases line up with TRBD2. The CDR3 covers 16 residues. After removal of 4 bases from V and 0 bases from J, the junction contained 8 bases not matched to a gene. The germline CDR1 and CDR2 sequences are SGHDN and FVKESK. DNA for the CDR3: TGTGCCAGCAGCCCATACCGACTAGCGTCCTCCTACGAGCAGTACTTC. This encodes CASSPYRLASSYEQYF.

This clone is a singleton in its sample. V gene TRBV4-1 combines with J gene TRBJ1-5; D gene unclear. Trimming removed 0 bases from V and 4 bases from J, with 10 bases in between. The CDR3 consists of 15 residues. Germline V gene sequence: CDR1 MGHRA, CDR2 YSYEKL. CDR3 in amino acids: CASSQEDRGNQPQHF. The CDR3, as DNA: TGCGCCAGCAGCCAAGAAGACCGGGGAAATCAGCCCCAGCATTTT.

The chain recombines TRBV2 with TRBJ2-4, with TRBD1 as a possible D gene (6 bases). The germline V gene has CDR1 SNHLY and CDR2 FYNNEI. The CDR3 has 14 residues. V was pared by 5 bases and J by 5 bases, with 13 bases between. For the CDR3, the DNA is TGTGCCAGCAGTTCACAGGGAATCGAAAACATTCAGTACTTC. Translated: CASSSQGIENIQYF.

CDR3 residues: CASSFQTGGNSPLHF. CDR3 sequence (DNA): TGTGCCAGCAGTTTCCAGACAGGGGGCAATTCACCCCTCCACTTT. The chain couples TRBV6-2 or TRBV6-3 to TRBJ1-6, with TRBD1 matching 10 bases. With 4 bases clipped from V and 7 bases from J, the junction kept 4 bases outside the gene matches. This CDR3 is built from 15 residues. Germline CDR1 MNHEY, CDR2 SVGEGT.

The chain combines TRBV19 with TRBJ1-1; D call uncertain. V was clipped by 3 bases and J by 5 bases, with 13 bases between them. CDR3 length: 14 residues. CDR1 is LNHDA and CDR2 is SQIVND in the germline V gene (reference sequence). DNA of the CDR3: TGTGCCAGTAGTATCGCGGGATCCCTTACTGAAGCTTTCTTT. This gives the protein CASSIAGSLTEAFF.

The CDR3 coding sequence is TGCGCCAGCAGCTTCGGACAGGTAACAGATACGCAGTATTTT. Translated: CASSFGQVTDTQYF. The chain carries TRBV5-1 and TRBJ2-3; TRBD1 matches at 7 bases. The CDR3 consists of 14 residues. V shed 2 bases and J 3 bases; nucleotides not matched to a gene: 3. The germline gives CDR1 SGHRS, CDR2 YFSETQ.

The chain combines TRBV7-9 with TRBJ2-6; 10 nucleotides line up with TRBD1. Germline V CDR1 and CDR2: SEHNR, FQNEAQ (reference sequence). Unmatched junction bases numbered 13, after V lost 4 bases and J lost 4 bases. CDR3 size: 19 residues. The CDR3, as DNA: TGTGCCAGCAGCTCGTATTCGGGGACAGGGGAAGGAGGGGCCAACGTCCTGACTTTC. This gives the protein CASSSYSGTGEGGANVLTF. Using reference TRBV7-9 and TRBJ2-6 for the parts outside the CDR3, the full variable domain is DTGVSQNPRHKITKRGQNVTFRCDPISEHNRLYWYRQTLGQGPEFLTYFQNEAQLEKSRLLSDRFSAERPKGSFSTLEIQRTEQGDSAMYLCASSSYSGTGEGGANVLTFGAGSRLTVL.

This chain connects TRBV10-3 to TRBJ2-7; tentatively, D is TRBD1 (6 bases). The germline V and J ends were trimmed by 3 bases and 4 bases, with 13 bases remaining between them. CDR1 is ENHRY, CDR2 SYGVKD, per germline. This CDR3 is 14 amino acids long. The CDR3, as DNA: TGTGCCATCAGTGATAGGGACAAAAAATACGAGCAGTACTTC. Translating it yields CAISDRDKKYEQYF.

The chain combines TRBV5-5 with TRBJ2-3, with 10 bases identical to TRBD2. This CDR3 spans 16 amino acids. Trimming cost V 2 bases and J 2 bases; bases outside gene matches: 5. Germline assignment: CDR1 SGHKS and CDR2 YYEKEE (reference sequence). The CDR3 loop is CASSFRLAGYTDTQYF. The CDR3 nucleotides read TGTGCCAGCAGCTTTCGACTAGCGGGCTACACAGATACGCAGTATTTT.

This rearrangement joins TRBV5-5 to TRBJ1-2; D ambiguous. In germline, CDR1 is SGHKS, CDR2 YYEKEE (reference sequence). This CDR3 region has 13 residues. Trimming removed 1 base from V and 4 bases from J, with 8 bases in between. In nucleotides, the CDR3 is TGTGCCAGCAGCTTGACTAAGGTCTATGGCTACACCTTC. This codes for CASSLTKVYGYTF. Full variable domain (rest looked up from reference TRBV5-5 and TRBJ1-2): DAGVTQSPTHLIKTRGQQVTLRCSPISGHKSVSWYQQVLGQGPQFIFQYYEKEERGRGNFPDRFSARQFPNYSSELNVNALLLGDSALYLCASSLTKVYGYTFGSGTRLTVV.

This clone was observed a handful of times. V is TRBV7-2 and J is TRBJ2-4; 10 nucleotides match TRBD2. CDR3 length equals 17 residues. CDR1 is SGHTA and CDR2 is FQGNSA in the germline V gene. With V trimmed by 2 bases and J by 5 bases, 9 bases remained unmatched. CDR3 sequence (DNA): TGTGCCAGCAGCTTAAGGGGGGCTAGCGGGGGCGAAAACATTCAGTACTTC. It specifies CASSLRGASGGENIQYF.

The chain uses TRBV7-2 and TRBJ2-7; D remains unclear. Trimming pared 3 bases from V and 2 bases from J, leaving 5 bases between. In germline, CDR1 is SGHTA, CDR2 FQGNSA. The CDR3 contains 12 residues. This CDR3 reads CASSFYTYEQYF. The CDR3 DNA follows: TGTGCCAGCAGCTTCTATACCTACGAGCAGTACTTC. Looking up the rest from reference TRBV7-2 and TRBJ2-7 gives the full variable domain: GAGVSQSPSNKVTEKGKDVELRCDPISGHTALYWYRQSLGQGLEFLIYFQGNSAPDKSGLPSDRFSAERTGGSVSTLTIQRTQQEDSAVYLCASSFYTYEQYFGPGTRLTVT.

This clone appeared a single time. The chain links TRBV28 to TRBJ2-1; unclear D gene. V was pared by 7 bases and J by 6 bases, with 16 bases between. The CDR3 has 14 amino acids. The germline gives CDR1 MDHEN, CDR2 SYDVKM. The CDR3 DNA follows: TGTGCCAGCATGTTGATTAATAGCCCCAATGAGCAGTTCTTC. Its protein is CASMLINSPNEQFF.

This chain connects TRBV21-1 to TRBJ1-1. TRBV21-1 is described as a pseudogene. This CDR3 region has 17 residues. In DNA form, the CDR3 reads TGTGCCAGCAGCAAATCGGGACCCACGGGGGACAACACTGAAGCTTTCTTT. It is translated as CASSKSGPTGDNTEAFF.

The chain recombines TRBV24-1 with TRBJ1-1; D is ambiguous. Germline V gene lookup returns CDR1 KGHDR and CDR2 SFDVKD. This CDR3 region has 13 residues. The V end was cut by 2 bases, the J end by 0 bases, with 3 bases between. As DNA, the CDR3 is TGTGCCACCAGTGATTACATGAACACTGAAGCTTTCTTT. This sequence encodes CATSDYMNTEAFF.

The J gene is TRBJ2-1, the V gene TRBV7-3; TRBD2 might be the D (6 bases). From germline, CDR1 is SGHTA and CDR2 FQGTGA. CDR3 length: 16 amino acids. V was clipped by 2 bases and J by 9 bases, with 20 bases between them. The CDR3 region is CASSLSRTTSRVEQFF. The CDR3 nucleotides read TGTGCCAGCAGCTTATCCCGAACAACTAGCAGGGTTGAGCAGTTCTTC.

The chain combines TRBV21-1 with TRBJ2-7; the table names TRBD2, a call not compared with the DNA. TRBV21-1 is termed a pseudogene. The CDR3 extends over 17 amino acids. The CDR3 region has the DNA TGTGCCAGCAGTGGGACTAGCGGGAGGGCCGTCCCCAACCGGCAGTACTTC. Translating gives CASSGTSGRAVPNRQYF.

This clone appeared a single time. This chain connects TRBV2 to TRBJ2-7, with D possibly being TRBD1 (5 bases). There are 12 residues in the CDR3. Germline values: CDR1 SNHLY, CDR2 FYNNEI. V was shortened by 6 bases and J by 3 bases, with 9 bases between the two germline ends. DNA for the CDR3: TGTGCCAGCAGCGCAACAGGCTACGAGCAGTACTTC. Its translation: CASSATGYEQYF.

The chain couples TRBV6-5 to TRBJ1-3; the D gene is possibly TRBD1 (5 bases). V lost 4 bases and J 1 base, leaving 11 bases between the germline ends. This CDR3 comprises 15 residues. From germline, CDR1 is MNHEY and CDR2 SVGAGI. CDR3 residues: CASSLSTVSGNTIYF. The CDR3 DNA follows: TGTGCCAGCAGTTTATCGACAGTTTCTGGAAACACCATATATTTT.

This chain links TRBV27 with TRBJ2-7; 8 positions match TRBD1. After removal of 0 bases from V and 6 bases from J, the junction contained 4 bases not matched to a gene. Germline V gene sequence: CDR1 MNHEY, CDR2 SMNVEV (reference sequence). The CDR3 has 14 amino acids. The CDR3 coding sequence is TGTGCCAGCAGTTTATCGCGGACAGGGATCGAGCAGTACTTC. Amino acids: CASSLSRTGIEQYF.